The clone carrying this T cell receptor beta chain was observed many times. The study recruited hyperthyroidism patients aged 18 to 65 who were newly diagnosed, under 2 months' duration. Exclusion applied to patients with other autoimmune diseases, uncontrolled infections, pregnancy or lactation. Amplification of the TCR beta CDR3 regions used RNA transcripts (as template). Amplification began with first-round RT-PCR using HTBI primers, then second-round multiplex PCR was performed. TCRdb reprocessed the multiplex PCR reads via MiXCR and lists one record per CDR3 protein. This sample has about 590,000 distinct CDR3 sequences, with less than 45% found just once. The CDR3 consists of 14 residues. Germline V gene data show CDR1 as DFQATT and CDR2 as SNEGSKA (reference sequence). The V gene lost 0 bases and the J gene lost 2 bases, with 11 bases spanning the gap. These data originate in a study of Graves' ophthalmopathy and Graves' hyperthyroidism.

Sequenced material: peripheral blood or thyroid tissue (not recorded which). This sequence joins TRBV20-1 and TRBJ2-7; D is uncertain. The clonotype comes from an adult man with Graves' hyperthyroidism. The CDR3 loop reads CSARDSLRPYEQYF. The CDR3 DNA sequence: TGCAGTGCTAGAGATTCCCTCCGACCCTACGAGCAGTACTTC.